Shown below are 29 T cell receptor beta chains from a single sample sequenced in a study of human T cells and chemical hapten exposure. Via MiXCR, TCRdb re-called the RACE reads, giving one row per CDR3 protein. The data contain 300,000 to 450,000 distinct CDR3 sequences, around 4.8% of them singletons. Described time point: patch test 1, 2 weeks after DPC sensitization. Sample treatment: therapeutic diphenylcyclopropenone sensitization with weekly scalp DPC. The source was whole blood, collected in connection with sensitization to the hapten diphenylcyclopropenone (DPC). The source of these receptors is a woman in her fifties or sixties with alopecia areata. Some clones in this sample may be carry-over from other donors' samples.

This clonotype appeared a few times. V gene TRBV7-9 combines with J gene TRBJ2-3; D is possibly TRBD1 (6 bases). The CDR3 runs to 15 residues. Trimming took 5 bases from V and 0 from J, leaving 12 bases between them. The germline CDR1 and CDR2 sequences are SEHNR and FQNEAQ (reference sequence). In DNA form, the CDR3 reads TGTGCCAGCAGCCGACAGGAGTCTAGCACAGATACGCAGTATTTT. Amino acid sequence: CASSRQESSTDTQYF.

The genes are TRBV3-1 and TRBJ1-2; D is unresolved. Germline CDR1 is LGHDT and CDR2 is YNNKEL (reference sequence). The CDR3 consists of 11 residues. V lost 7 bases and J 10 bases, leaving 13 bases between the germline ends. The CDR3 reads CASNHKGPYTF. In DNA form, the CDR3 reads TGTGCCAGCAATCACAAGGGTCCCTACACCTTC.

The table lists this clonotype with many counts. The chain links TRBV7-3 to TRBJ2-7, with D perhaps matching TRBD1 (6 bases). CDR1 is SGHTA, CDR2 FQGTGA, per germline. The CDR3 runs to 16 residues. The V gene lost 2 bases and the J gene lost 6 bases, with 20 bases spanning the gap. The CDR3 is CASSLQGQRPLGEQYF. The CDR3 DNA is TGTGCCAGCAGCTTACAAGGACAGAGGCCTTTGGGCGAGCAGTACTTC. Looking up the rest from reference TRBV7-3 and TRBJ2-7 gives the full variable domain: GAGVSQTPSNKVTEKGKYVELRCDPISGHTALYWYRQSLGQGPEFLIYFQGTGAADDSGLPNDRFFAVRPEGSVSTLKIQRTERGDSAVYLCASSLQGQRPLGEQYFGPGTRLTVT.

CDR3 residues: CATSDLRTEQFF. In DNA form, the CDR3 reads TGTGCCACCAGTGATTTACGGACTGAGCAGTTCTTC. The chain employs TRBV24-1 and TRBJ2-1; no reliable D call. CDR3 length: 12 amino acids. The V gene lost 1 base and the J gene lost 9 bases, with 6 bases spanning the gap. Germline lookup yields CDR1 KGHDR and CDR2 SFDVKD.

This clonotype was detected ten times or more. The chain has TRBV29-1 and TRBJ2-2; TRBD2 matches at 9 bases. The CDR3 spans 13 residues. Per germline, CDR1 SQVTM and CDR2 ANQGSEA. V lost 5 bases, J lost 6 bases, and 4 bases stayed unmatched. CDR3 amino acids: CSVREREAGELFF. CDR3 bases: TGCAGCGTTCGAGAGCGGGAGGCCGGGGAGCTGTTTTTT.

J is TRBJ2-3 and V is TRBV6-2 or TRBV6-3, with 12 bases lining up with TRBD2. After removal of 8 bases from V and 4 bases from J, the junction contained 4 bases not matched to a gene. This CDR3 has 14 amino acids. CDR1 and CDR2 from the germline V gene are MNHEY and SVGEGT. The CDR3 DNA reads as TGTGCCAGCCGGACTAGCGGGACCCCAGATACGCAGTATTTT. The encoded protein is CASRTSGTPDTQYF.

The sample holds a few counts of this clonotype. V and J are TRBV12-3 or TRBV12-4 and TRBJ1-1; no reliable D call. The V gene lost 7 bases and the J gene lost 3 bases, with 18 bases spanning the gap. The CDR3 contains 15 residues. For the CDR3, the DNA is TGTGCCAGCATCTTCCTAAGTGGAGGGTACACTGAAGCTTTCTTT. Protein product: CASIFLSGGYTEAFF.

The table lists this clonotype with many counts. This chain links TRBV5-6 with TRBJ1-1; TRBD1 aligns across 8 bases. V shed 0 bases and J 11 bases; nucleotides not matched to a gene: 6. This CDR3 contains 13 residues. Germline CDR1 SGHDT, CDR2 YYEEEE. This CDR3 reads CASSLGQGIRAFF. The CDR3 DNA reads TGTGCCAGCAGCTTGGGACAGGGGATTCGGGCTTTCTTT.

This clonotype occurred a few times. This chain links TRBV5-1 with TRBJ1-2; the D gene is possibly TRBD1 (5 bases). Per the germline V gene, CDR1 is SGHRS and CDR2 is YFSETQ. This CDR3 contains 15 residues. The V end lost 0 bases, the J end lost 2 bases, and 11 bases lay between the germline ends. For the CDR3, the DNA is TGCGCCAGCAGCTTGGCCCCGGGACCGAACTATGGCTACACCTTC. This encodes CASSLAPGPNYGYTF.

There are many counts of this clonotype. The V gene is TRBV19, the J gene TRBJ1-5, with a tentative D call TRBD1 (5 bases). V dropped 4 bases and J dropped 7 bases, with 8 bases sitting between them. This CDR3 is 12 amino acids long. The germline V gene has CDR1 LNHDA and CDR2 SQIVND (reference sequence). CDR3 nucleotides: TGTGCCAGTAGTAGTTGGGGGCAGCCCCAGCATTTT. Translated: CASSSWGQPQHF.

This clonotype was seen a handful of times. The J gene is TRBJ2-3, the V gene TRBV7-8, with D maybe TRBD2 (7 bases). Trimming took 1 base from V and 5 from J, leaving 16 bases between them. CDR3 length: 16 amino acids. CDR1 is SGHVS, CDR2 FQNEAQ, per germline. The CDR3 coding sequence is TGTGCCAGCAGCTTAGGCGGGGGCCTGCGTGGAGATACGCAGTATTTT. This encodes CASSLGGGLRGDTQYF.

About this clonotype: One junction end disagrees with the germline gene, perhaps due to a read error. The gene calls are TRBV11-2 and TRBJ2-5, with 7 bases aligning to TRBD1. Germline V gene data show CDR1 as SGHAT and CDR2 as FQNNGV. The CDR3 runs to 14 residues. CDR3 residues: CASSSTDRAVPFLF. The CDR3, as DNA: TGTGCCAGCAGCTCCACCGACAGGGCGGTGCCCTTCCTATTC.

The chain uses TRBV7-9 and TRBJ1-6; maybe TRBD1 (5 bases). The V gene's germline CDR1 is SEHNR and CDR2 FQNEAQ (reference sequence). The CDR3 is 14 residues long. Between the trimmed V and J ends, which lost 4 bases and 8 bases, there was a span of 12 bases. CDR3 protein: CASSSQGAHSPLHF. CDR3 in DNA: TGTGCCAGCAGCTCGCAAGGGGCACATTCACCCCTCCACTTT.

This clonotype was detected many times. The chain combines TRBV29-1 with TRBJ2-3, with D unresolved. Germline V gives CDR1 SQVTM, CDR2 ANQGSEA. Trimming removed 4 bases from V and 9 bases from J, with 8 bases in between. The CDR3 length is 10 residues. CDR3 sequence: CSVGLGTQYF. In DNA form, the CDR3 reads TGCAGCGTTGGACTTGGAACGCAGTATTTT.

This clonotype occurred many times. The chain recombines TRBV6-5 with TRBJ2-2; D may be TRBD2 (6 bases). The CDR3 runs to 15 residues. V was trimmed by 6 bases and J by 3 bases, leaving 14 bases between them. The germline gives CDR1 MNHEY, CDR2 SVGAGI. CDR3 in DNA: TGTGCCAGCAGCCTCCTCCCGGGAGACACCGGGGAGCTGTTTTTT. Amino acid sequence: CASSLLPGDTGELFF.

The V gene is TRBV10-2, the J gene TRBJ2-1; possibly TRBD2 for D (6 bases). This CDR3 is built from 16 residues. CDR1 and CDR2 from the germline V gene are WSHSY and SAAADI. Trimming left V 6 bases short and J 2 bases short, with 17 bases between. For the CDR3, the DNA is TGCGCCAGCAGGTTGCCCGGGAGCGGAGCCTACAATGAGCAGTTCTTC. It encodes CASRLPGSGAYNEQFF.

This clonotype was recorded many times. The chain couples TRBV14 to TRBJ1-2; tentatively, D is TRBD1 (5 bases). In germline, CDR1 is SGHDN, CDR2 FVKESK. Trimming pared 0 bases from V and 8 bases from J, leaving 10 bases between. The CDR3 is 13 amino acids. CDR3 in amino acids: CASSQEWGSGYTF. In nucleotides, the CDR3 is TGTGCCAGCAGCCAAGAATGGGGGAGCGGCTACACCTTC.

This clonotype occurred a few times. The CDR3 loop reads CASSEASQGYGYTF. Here the CDR3 DNA reads TGTGCCAGCAGTGAAGCGTCCCAGGGCTATGGCTACACCTTC. This chain joins TRBV2 and TRBJ1-2, with D perhaps TRBD1 (5 bases). The CDR3 is made up of 14 amino acids. V was shortened by 0 bases and J by 4 bases, with 9 bases between the two germline ends. CDR1 and CDR2 (germline): SNHLY, FYNNEI.

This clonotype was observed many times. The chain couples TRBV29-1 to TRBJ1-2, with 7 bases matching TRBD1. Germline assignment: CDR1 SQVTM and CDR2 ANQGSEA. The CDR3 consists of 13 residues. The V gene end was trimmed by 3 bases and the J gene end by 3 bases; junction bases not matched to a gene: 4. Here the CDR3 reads CSVDRGDYYGYTF. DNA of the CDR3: TGCAGCGTTGACAGGGGGGATTACTATGGCTACACCTTC.

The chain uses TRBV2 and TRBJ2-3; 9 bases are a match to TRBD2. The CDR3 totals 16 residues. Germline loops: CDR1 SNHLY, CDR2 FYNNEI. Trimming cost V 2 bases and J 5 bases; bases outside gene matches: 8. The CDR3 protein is CASSEYSRGGEDTQYF. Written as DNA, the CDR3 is TGTGCCAGCAGTGAATACTCGCGGGGGGGCGAAGATACGCAGTATTTT.

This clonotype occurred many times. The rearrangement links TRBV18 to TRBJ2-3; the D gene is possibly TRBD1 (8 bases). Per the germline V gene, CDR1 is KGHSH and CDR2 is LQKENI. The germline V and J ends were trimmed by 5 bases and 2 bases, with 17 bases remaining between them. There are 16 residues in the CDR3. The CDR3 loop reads CASSSNRGGSTDTQYF. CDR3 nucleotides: TGTGCCAGCTCATCGAACAGGGGGGGATCCACAGATACGCAGTATTTT.

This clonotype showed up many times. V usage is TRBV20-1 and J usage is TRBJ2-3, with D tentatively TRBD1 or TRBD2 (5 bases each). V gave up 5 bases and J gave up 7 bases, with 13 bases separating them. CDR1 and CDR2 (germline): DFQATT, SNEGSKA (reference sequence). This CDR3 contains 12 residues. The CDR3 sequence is CSAGASGYTQYF. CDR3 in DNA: TGCAGTGCTGGGGCCAGCGGTTATACGCAGTATTTT.

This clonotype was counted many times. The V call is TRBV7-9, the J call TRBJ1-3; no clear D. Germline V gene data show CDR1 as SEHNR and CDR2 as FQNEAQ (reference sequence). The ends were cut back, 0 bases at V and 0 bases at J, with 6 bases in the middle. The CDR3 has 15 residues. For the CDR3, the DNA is TGTGCCAGCAGCTTAGCGGCAAGCTCTGGAAACACCATATATTTT. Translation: CASSLAASSGNTIYF. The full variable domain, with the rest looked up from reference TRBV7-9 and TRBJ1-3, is DTGVSQNPRHKITKRGQNVTFRCDPISEHNRLYWYRQTLGQGPEFLTYFQNEAQLEKSRLLSDRFSAERPKGSFSTLEIQRTEQGDSAMYLCASSLAASSGNTIYFGEGSWLTVV.

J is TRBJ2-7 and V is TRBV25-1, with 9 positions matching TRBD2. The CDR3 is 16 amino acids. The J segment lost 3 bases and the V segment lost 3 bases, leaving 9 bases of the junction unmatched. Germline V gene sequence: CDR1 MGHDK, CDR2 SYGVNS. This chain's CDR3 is CASSDVAGAVNYEQYF. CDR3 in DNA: TGTGCCAGCAGTGATGTAGCGGGGGCCGTAAACTACGAGCAGTACTTC.

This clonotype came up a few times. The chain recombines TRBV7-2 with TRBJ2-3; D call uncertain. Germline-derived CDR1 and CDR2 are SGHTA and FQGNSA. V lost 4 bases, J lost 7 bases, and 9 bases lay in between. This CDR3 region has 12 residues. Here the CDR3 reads CASSSGPNTQYF. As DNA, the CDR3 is TGTGCCAGCAGCTCAGGACCAAATACGCAGTATTTT.

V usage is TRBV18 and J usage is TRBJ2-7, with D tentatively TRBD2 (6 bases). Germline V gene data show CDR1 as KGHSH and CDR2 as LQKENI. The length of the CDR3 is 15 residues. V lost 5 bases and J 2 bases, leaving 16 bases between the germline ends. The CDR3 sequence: CASSAERLVPYEQYF. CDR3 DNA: TGTGCCAGCTCAGCGGAACGACTAGTTCCCTACGAGCAGTACTTC.

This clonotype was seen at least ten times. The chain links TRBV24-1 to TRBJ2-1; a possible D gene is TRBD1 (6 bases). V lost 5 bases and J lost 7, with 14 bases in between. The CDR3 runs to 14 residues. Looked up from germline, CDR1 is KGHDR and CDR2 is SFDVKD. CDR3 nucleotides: TGTGCCACCAGTGCCAGGACAGCGCTAAATGAGCAGTTCTTC. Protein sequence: CATSARTALNEQFF.

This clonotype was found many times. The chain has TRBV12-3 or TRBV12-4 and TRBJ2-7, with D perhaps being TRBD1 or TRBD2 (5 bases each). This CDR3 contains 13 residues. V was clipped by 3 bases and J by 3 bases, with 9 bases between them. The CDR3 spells CASSLGPFYEQYF. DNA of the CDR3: TGTGCCAGCAGTTTGGGACCTTTCTACGAGCAGTACTTC.

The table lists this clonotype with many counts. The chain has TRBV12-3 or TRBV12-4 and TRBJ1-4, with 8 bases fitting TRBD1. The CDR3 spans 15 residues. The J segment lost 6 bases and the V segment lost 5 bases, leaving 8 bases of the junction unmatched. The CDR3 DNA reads TGTGCCAGCAGTGTTGACAGGGGAGAAGATGAAAAACTGTTTTTT. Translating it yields CASSVDRGEDEKLFF.